This T cell receptor (beta chain) appears in the sequencing data of a study of neurological immune-mediated disorders (dated by TCRdb to 2018 to 2020). A note on the overall study: Using UMI-based sequencing, the study compared peripheral blood TCR-beta repertoires from patients with HTLV-I-associated myelopathy (HAM/TSP), patients with multiple sclerosis, and healthy controls. The roughly 99 TCR-beta libraries covered PBMC samples along with longitudinal samples, technical triplicates, and paired sorted CD4+ and CD8+ T-cell subsets. Longitudinal HAM/TSP and healthy donors were sampled at 3 time-points each (3-40 month intervals). The cohort comprised about 71 subjects: roughly 14 HAM/TSP patients, around 34 multiple sclerosis patients and around 20 healthy controls. Study-wide findings and limitations: Across subjects, expanded clones never shared an identical CDR3 amino acid sequence, which suggests that the TCR-beta repertoires in every group were private. TCR clonal expansion was highest in HAM/TSP patients and lowest in MS patients, with MS patients falling below even healthy controls.

To synthesize cDNA, template-switch 5'RACE was performed with a primer carrying a 10-nucleotide random unique molecular identifier so that each TCR transcript was tagged. Over 190 million TCR-beta sequences, covering 15-18 subjects, were produced in each sequencing run. Total RNA was extracted with the RNeasy kit. The KAPA Real-time Library Amplification kit was used to amplify TCR-beta VDJ regions with primers targeting the TCR constant region and the 5'RACE anchor. A first PCR added sample indexes and Illumina adaptors, and a second PCR then raised library yield. After purification with Ampure beads, the TCR product of roughly 650 bp was size-selected on a 2% E-gel SizeSelection system. Before pooling, library quality was checked on a Bioanalyzer, concentration was measured with Qubit, and libraries were quantified with the Kapa Library Quantification kit. An Illumina HiSeq 2500 sequenced the libraries paired-end 2 x 150 bp. To increase sequence diversity, roughly 25-31% phiX was spiked into each library pool. The paper's processing steps were these. The quality-filtered reads were processed with the UMI-based MiGEC pipeline, whose error correction step removed more than 85% of the raw TCR sequences. IMGT germline references were used for aligning VDJ genes, and each clonotype was defined as a unique CDR3 amino acid sequence together with its V-J genes. Clonal expansion, Shannon diversity, and CDR3 relatedness (CalcPairwiseDistances, ClusterSamples) were evaluated with VDJtools, and phylogenetic trees were built with CLCbio workbench. Using coefficient-of-variation modelling across technical triplicates, the study counted a clone as expanded if it had at least 8 unique UMIs. TCRdb trimmed public reads at Q25 via fastp, called clones via MiXCR and kept in-frame beta chains. Each entry is one CDR3 protein sequence, shown with its most common DNA and genes. These V and J calls derive from TCRdb rather than the authors' analysis. The sample contains around 71,000 distinct CDR3 sequences, roughly 13% of them found a single time. Of the sample, around 4.3% falls within the top ten clones.

V is clipped by 0 bases and J by 4 bases, and the sequence between their germline boundaries is 15 bases long. For CDR1 and CDR2, the germline V gene (reference sequence) lists DFQATT and SNEGSKA. The CDR3 holds 15 amino acids from the cysteine to the phenylalanine. The entry retains the CDR3 DNA only, 45 bases that are in frame from base 1. The time point label here, explained by the study, means: longitudinal time-point 1 (baseline). For the unsorted PBMC libraries, 2 million PBMCs were stored in RNAlater at -80 degrees C until RNA extraction and were used to generate the libraries. PBMCs were separated from peripheral blood using Ficoll-Hypaque density gradient centrifugation and then cryopreserved in liquid nitrogen. Details on this clonotype: Its recognized antigen is unknown. No base qualities exist here, and no much larger clone lies one base off it.

Input material: PBMCs. The sequence is built from TRBV20-1 and TRBJ1-2; no confident D gene assignment can be made. This clonotype was sampled from a female donor with HTLV-1-associated myelopathy (HAM/TSP). The DNA is as follows: TGCAGTGCTAGAGATTTATTCCGGCAGACCTATGGCTACACCTTC. This codes for CSARDLFRQTYGYTF.